Detailed here is one T cell receptor beta chain. Its antigen remains unidentified. Germline CDR1 is DFQATT and CDR2 is SNEGSKA (reference sequence). The V and J ends lost 4 bases and 1 base respectively, with 1 base between them. The CDR3 spans 10 residues. These data are taken from a study of post-analysis software for immune sequencing data. About the research overall: Patients with relapsing-remitting, secondary progressive and progressive-relapsing multiple sclerosis courses were all represented.

The study's findings and limits: TRBV5-6, TRBV5-1 and TRBV20-1 were among roughly five TRBV segments more frequent in patients than controls.

The TCR beta cDNA libraries carried unique molecular identifiers. Approximately 550,000 cDNA molecules came from around 1 to 10 million T cells. MiXCR, run by TCRdb on the PCR reads, gives a single entry per CDR3 protein. The sample records approximately 730,000 distinct CDR3 sequences, roughly 50% being singletons. The sequence was obtained from a girl between 5 and 17 years old with multiple sclerosis. Sequencing was done on a sample of blood. The chain employs TRBV20-1 and TRBJ1-1; D uncertain. For the CDR3, the DNA is TGCAGTGCTACGAACACTGAAGCTTTCTTT. It encodes CSATNTEAFF.